Listed below are T cell receptor beta chains from one sample, sequenced in a study of cytomegalovirus exposure and HLA in healthy donors. Sequencing was performed with immunoSEQ multiplex PCR; in TCRdb, only in-frame clones are kept and a portion is missing. The specimen's table records roughly 100,000 clones. The sequenced sample was PBMCs. The receptor set was obtained from a middle-aged man in good health and CMV-seronegative. CDR3s include the opening cysteine and the closing phenylalanine or tryptophan. The D gene is left open where the match is weak.

d_call	v_call	j_call	cdr3_nt	cdr3_aa
-	TRBV7-6	TRBJ2-1	TGTGCCAGCAGCCGCCTCCGGGACTCACCCGTTGGTGAGCAGTTCTTC	CASSRLRDSPVGEQFF
TRBD1	TRBV7-2	TRBJ2-5	TGTGCCAGCAGCTTAGGGGACAGGTCCCAAGAGACCCAGTACTTC	CASSLGDRSQETQYF
TRBD1	TRBV28	TRBJ1-4	TGTGCCAGCATGACAGGGAGTGAAAAACTGTTTTTT	CASMTGSEKLFF
-	TRBV19	TRBJ1-1	TGTGCCAGTAGTATGCCGGGTAACACTGAAGCTTTCTTT	CASSMPGNTEAFF
-	TRBV6-5	TRBJ1-1	TGTGCCAGCAGTTACTCGAGGATGCAGAACACTGAAGCTTTCTTT	CASSYSRMQNTEAFF
-	TRBV5-1	TRBJ2-3	TGCGCCAGCAGCTTGGATGGGAGAACTAGCACAGATACGCAGTATTTT	CASSLDGRTSTDTQYF
-	TRBV7-6	TRBJ1-5	TGTGCCAGCAGCTTAGCACCACGAGGTCCCCAGCATTTT	CASSLAPRGPQHF
TRBD2	TRBV7-8	TRBJ2-4	TGTGCCAGCAGCCAATCCCGGGGACTACAGAACACTCAGTACTTC	CASSQSRGLQNTQYF
-	TRBV27	TRBJ2-7	TGTGCCAGCAGTTCCCCGACAGGCTACCACGAGCAGTACTTC	CASSSPTGYHEQYF
-	TRBV30	TRBJ2-3	TGTGCCTGGGGGCCTTGGGGCACAGATACGCAGTATTTT	CAWGPWGTDTQYF
-	TRBV28	TRBJ2-5	TGTGCCAGCAGTTTAAGGGGCGGTGAGACCCAGTACTTC	CASSLRGGETQYF
TRBD2	TRBV5-1	TRBJ2-5	TGCGCCAGCAGCTGGCGGGGGGGCGAAGAGACCCAGTACTTC	CASSWRGGEETQYF
TRBD2	TRBV19	TRBJ2-1	TGTGCCAGTAGTCAAGCGGGAGTCGGGTCCAATGAGCAGTTCTTC	CASSQAGVGSNEQFF
TRBD2	TRBV2	TRBJ2-5	TGTGCCAGCAGCCCTACCGCGGGGGGGGCTCGGAAGACCCAGTACTTC	CASSPTAGGARKTQYF
TRBD2	TRBV5-1	TRBJ2-1	TGCGCCAGCAGCGCAAGGACTAGCGGAACCTACAATGAGCAGTTCTTC	CASSARTSGTYNEQFF
TRBD2	TRBV2	TRBJ2-1	TGTGCCAGCAGCGTTGGGACTAGCGGGTACAATGAGCAGTTCTTC	CASSVGTSGYNEQFF
TRBD1	TRBV19	TRBJ2-7	TGTGCCAGTAGTAGGGGCCGGGACAGAAGCTCCTACGAGCAGTACTTC	CASSRGRDRSSYEQYF
TRBD1	TRBV7-8	TRBJ2-5	TGTGCCAGCAGCCTACCTAGGAGGACAGGCCCCGTAGAGACCCAGTACTTC	CASSLPRRTGPVETQYF
TRBD2	TRBV15	TRBJ2-1	TGTGCCACCAGCACAGCGCTAGGGACTAGCGGGAGCCCAGCAACCAATGAGCAGTTCTTC	CATSTALGTSGSPATNEQFF
TRBD1	TRBV15	TRBJ2-4	TGTGCCACCAGCCAGTCCGGGACAGGGGACGATATAGGGGCCAAAAACATTCAGTACTTC	CATSQSGTGDDIGAKNIQYF